This TCR beta chain was observed in a study of naive and memory T cell subsets. Two oligonucleotides, mixed equimolar, formed the beta constant-region primer covering TRBC1 and TRBC2. Using its own MiXCR run on the UMI-ligation and nested PCR reads, TCRdb lists one record per CDR3 protein. There are about 85,000 distinct CDR3 sequences in the sample; 10% to 15% occur only once, and over 0.75% lies in the top ten. This clonotype was detected a few times. The ends were cut back, 0 bases at V and 4 bases at J, with 7 bases in the middle. The CDR3 totals 13 residues. Germline CDR1 reads SGHNT; CDR2 reads YYREEE (reference sequence).

The receptor was derived from a human donor in good health. Material for sequencing was central memory CD4+ T cells from blood. The V call is TRBV5-4, the J call TRBJ1-2; no clear D gene. CDR3 sequence: CASSLADPYGYTF. For the CDR3, the DNA is TGTGCCAGCAGCTTGGCGGACCCCTATGGCTACACCTTC.